This T cell receptor (beta chain) was captured by sequencing in a study of regulatory T cells in long-lasting Graves disease. Study-wide findings and caveats: The TCR repertoire of persistent Graves' patients was less diverse than that of newly diagnosed ones.

This CDR3 comprises 15 residues. The germline gives CDR1 SGHNT, CDR2 YENEEA. The V end lost 1 base, the J end lost 0 bases, and 9 bases lay between the germline ends. CDR3-region Arm-PCR and iRepertoire HTBI primers produced the TCR beta libraries. TCRdb reprocessed the multiplex PCR reads with MiXCR, giving one entry per CDR3 protein. Of 300,000 to 400,000 distinct CDR3 sequences in the sample, roughly a fifth were seen once. Time point of the sample: persistent/refractory GD, antithyroid drugs over 5 years with positive TRAb. From PBMCs, RNA was extracted and then used to make the TCR library. This clonotype was counted ten times or more. The target antigen is unknown.

The chain is built from TRBV11-3 and TRBJ1-1; weak D call: TRBD1 (5 bases). This sequence was found in a female donor with Graves disease. This specimen consisted of peripheral blood mononuclear cells (PBMCs), obtained when the disease was refractory, from a patient treated with antithyroid drugs. CDR3 nucleotides: TGTGCCAGCAGCTTAGCCCAGGGACTGAACACTGAAGCTTTCTTT. Its protein product is CASSLAQGLNTEAFF.